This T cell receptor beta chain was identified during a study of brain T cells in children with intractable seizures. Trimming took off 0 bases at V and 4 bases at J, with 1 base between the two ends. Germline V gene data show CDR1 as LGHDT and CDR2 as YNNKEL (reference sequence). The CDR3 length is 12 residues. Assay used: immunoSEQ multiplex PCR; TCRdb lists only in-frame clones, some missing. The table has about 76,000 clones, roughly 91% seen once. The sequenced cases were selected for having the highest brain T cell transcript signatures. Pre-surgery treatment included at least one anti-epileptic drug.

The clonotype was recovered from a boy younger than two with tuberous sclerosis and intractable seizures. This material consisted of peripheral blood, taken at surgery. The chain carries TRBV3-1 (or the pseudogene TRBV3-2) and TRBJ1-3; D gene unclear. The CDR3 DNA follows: TGTGCCAGCAGCCAAGAGGGAAACACCATATATTTT. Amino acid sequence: CASSQEGNTIYF.